There are a few counts of the clone carrying this T cell receptor (beta chain). The antigen remains unidentified. This record comes from a study of T-cell reconstitution after alpha-beta-depleted transplantation in children. General study points: The authors attributed T-cell counts and diversity one year after transplant mostly to newly produced T cells. Certain patients had high TCRbeta diversity at day 60, and it came from recipient T cells and thymic progenitors that survived. At around two months after transplant, the alpha-beta T cells were reportedly derived from several hundred expanded clones that came from non-depleted graft cells.

Unique molecular identifiers were used in preparing the TCRbeta library. TCRdb redid the calling of the PCR reads with MiXCR, one entry per CDR3 protein. The data hold around 960,000 distinct CDR3 sequences, with around 30% observed a single time. CDR3 length: 16 residues. Material: PBMCs, mostly from graft donor cells, obtained 360 days after TCRalphabeta/CD19-depleted stem cell transplant. The genes are TRBV21-1 and TRBJ1-1; TRBD1 was called by the table and not checked on the DNA. TRBV21-1 is an annotated pseudogene. This TCR derives from a boy less than two years old who had a stem cell transplant for SCID, so the T cells may come from the graft donor. Here the CDR3 reads CASSKGAGWAKTEAFF. The CDR3 region has the DNA TGTGCCAGCAGCAAGGGGGCAGGGTGGGCGAAGACTGAAGCTTTCTTT.